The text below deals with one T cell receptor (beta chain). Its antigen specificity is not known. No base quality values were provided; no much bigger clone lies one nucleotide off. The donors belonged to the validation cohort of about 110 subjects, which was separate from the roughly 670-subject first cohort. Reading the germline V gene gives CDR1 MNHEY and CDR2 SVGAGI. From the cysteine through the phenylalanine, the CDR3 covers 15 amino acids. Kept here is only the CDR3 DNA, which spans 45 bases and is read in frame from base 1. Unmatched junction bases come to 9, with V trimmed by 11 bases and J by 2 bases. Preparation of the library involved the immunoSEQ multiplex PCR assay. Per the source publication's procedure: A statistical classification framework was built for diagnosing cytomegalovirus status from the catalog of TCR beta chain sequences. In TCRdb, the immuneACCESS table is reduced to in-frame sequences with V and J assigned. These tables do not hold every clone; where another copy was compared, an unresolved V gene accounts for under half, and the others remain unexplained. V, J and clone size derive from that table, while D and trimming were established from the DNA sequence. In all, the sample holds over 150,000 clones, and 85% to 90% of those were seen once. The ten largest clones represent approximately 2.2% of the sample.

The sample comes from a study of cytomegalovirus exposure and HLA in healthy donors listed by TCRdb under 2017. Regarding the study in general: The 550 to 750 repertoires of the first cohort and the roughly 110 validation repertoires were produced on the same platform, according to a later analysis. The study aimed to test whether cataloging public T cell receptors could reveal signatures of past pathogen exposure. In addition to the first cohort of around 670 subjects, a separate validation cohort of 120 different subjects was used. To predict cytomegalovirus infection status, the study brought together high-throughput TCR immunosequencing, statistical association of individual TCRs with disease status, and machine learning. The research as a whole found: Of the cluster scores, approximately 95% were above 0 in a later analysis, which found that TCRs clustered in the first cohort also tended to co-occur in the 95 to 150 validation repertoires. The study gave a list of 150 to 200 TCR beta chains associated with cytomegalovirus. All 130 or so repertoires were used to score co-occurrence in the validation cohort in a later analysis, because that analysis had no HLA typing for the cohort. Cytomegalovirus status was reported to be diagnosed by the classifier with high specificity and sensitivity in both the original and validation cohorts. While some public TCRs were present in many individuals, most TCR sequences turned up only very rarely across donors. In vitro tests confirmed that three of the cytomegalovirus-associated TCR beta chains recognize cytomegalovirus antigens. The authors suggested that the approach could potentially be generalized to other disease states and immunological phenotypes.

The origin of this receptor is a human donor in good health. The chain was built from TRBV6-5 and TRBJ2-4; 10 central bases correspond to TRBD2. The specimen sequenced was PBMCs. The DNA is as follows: TGTGCCGGAGGACTAGCGGTTAGAACCAAAAACATTCAGTACTTC. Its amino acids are CAGGLAVRTKNIQYF.